These T cell receptor beta chains were read from a single sample in a study of blood T cell repertoires in COVID-19. The protocol was immunoSEQ multiplex PCR, while the TCRdb copy is restricted to in-frame clones and leaves out a portion. The data show around 120,000 clones, about nine tenths seen once. Input material: peripheral blood. Receptors were obtained from a man aged 45 to 65 with active COVID-19. CDR3s include the opening cysteine and the closing phenylalanine or tryptophan. The D gene is left open where the match is weak. Clone size appears in some rows only: once, few, many, or a class for an expanded clone.

CDR3nt,CDR3aa,j_gene,d_gene,abundance,v_gene
TGCGCCAGCAGCCAGCGCACACAGAACACCGGGGAGCTGTTTTTT,CASSQRTQNTGELFF,TRBJ2-2,.,.,TRBV5-1
TGCGCCAGCAGCTTAACCTCGGGACAGGGGGGTCTTGAGCAGTACTTC,CASSLTSGQGGLEQYF,TRBJ2-7,TRBD1,.,TRBV5-1
TGTGCCAGTAGTACCCTTCGGTCTCAGCCCCAGCATTTT,CASSTLRSQPQHF,TRBJ1-5,.,.,TRBV19
TGTGCCAGCAGCTTCCTCGGGCAGGGGTACTACAATGAGCAGTTCTTC,CASSFLGQGYYNEQFF,TRBJ2-1,.,.,TRBV11-2
TGTGCCAGCTCACTTACAGGGCCGAACACTGAAGCTTTCTTT,CASSLTGPNTEAFF,TRBJ1-1,.,.,TRBV18
TGCGCCATTATACCGCGGATGGACACTGAAGCTTTCTTT,CAIIPRMDTEAFF,TRBJ1-1,.,.,TRBV23-1
TGTGCCAGCAGCTTTCGGCTAGCGGGATTTTCAGATACGCAGTATTTT,CASSFRLAGFSDTQYF,TRBJ2-3,TRBD2,.,TRBV11-2
TGTGCCAGCAGCTTAGATTTATGGGGGCAAGGAGATACGCAGTATTTT,CASSLDLWGQGDTQYF,TRBJ2-3,.,.,TRBV7-9
TGTGCCAGCAGTGAATGGGGGGTCTTATCCTCCTCCTACGAGCAGTACTTC,CASSEWGVLSSSYEQYF,TRBJ2-7,.,many,TRBV2
TGTGCCAGCTCACCCGTATGGACTAGCGGGAGTAGGGGGACCCAGTACTTC,CASSPVWTSGSRGTQYF,TRBJ2-5,TRBD2,.,TRBV18
TGTGCCAGCAGAGCTACCTCTGGGGCCAACGTCCTGACTTTC,CASRATSGANVLTF,TRBJ2-6,.,.,TRBV2
TGTGCCAGCAGTGAAGACAGGCTGAACACTGAAGCTTTCTTT,CASSEDRLNTEAFF,TRBJ1-1,.,.,TRBV6-4
TGTGCCTCCCGAATAGATTTGTCCGGGGAGCTGTTTTTT,CASRIDLSGELFF,TRBJ2-2,.,.,TRBV2
TGCGCCAGCAGCTACCGCGGGACAGACGAGCAGTACTTC,CASSYRGTDEQYF,TRBJ2-7,.,.,TRBV5-1
TGTGCCAGCAGTGTTTTAGAGAACACTGAAGCTTTCTTT,CASSVLENTEAFF,TRBJ1-1,.,.,TRBV2
TGTGCCAGCAGAGGGTATACAGGGGAATCCTACAATGAGCAGTTCTTC,CASRGYTGESYNEQFF,TRBJ2-1,.,.,TRBV21-1
TGTGCCAGCTCACCACAGGGGGCACGGGGAACTGAAGCTTTCTTT,CASSPQGARGTEAFF,TRBJ1-1,TRBD1,.,TRBV18
TGTGCCAGCAGTTACCTCGAGCAGTTCTTC,CASSYLEQFF,TRBJ2-1,.,.,TRBV6-5
TGTGCCAGCAGCTTAAAGGTGTTAGCGGGGGCCTACAATGAGCAGTTCTTC,CASSLKVLAGAYNEQFF,TRBJ2-1,TRBD2,once,TRBV28
TGTGCCAGCAGCATGGACTTCACAGATACGCAGTATTTT,CASSMDFTDTQYF,TRBJ2-3,.,.,TRBV7-2
TGTGCCAGCTCTACAGCCCTTGGCACTGAAGCTTTCTTT,CASSTALGTEAFF,TRBJ1-1,.,.,TRBV18
TGTGCCAGCAGTTACACTAACTATGGCTACACCTTC,CASSYTNYGYTF,TRBJ1-2,.,few,TRBV28
TGCGCCAGCAGCCCTCTGAGGGCGCGTAATTCACCCCTCCACTTT,CASSPLRARNSPLHF,TRBJ1-6,.,.,TRBV4-1
TGTGCCAGCAGCCGTGGACAGGGCACTAGCTCCTATAATTCACCCCTCCACTTT,CASSRGQGTSSYNSPLHF,TRBJ1-6,TRBD1,.,TRBV11-3
TGTGCCAGCAGCCCGCGGTCCAATGAGCAGTTCTTC,CASSPRSNEQFF,TRBJ2-1,.,once,TRBV12-3/TRBV12-4
TGCGCCAGCAGCCCACAGGGACCGCGGAACGGCGAGACCCAGTACTTC,CASSPQGPRNGETQYF,TRBJ2-5,.,.,TRBV5-1
TGTGCCAGTAGTATAGGCCCGGGGAGCGCTGAAGCTTTCTTT,CASSIGPGSAEAFF,TRBJ1-1,.,.,TRBV19
TGTGCCAGCAGCTCCGGGACTAGCCCTGGGACAGATACGCAGTATTTT,CASSSGTSPGTDTQYF,TRBJ2-3,TRBD2,once,TRBV9
TGTGCCAGCAGCGTTACCCCCAGCTCCTACAATGAGCAGTTCTTC,CASSVTPSSYNEQFF,TRBJ2-1,.,.,TRBV11-3
TGCAGTGCTAGCGTCTACAATGAGCAGTTCTTC,CSASVYNEQFF,TRBJ2-1,.,.,TRBV20-1
TGTGCCAGCAGTCGCACAGGGGCGGGAACAGATACGCAGTATTTT,CASSRTGAGTDTQYF,TRBJ2-3,.,once,TRBV2
TGCGCCAGCAGCCCCGGGACTAGCGGGGGGGGAGATACGCAGTATTTT,CASSPGTSGGGDTQYF,TRBJ2-3,TRBD2,.,TRBV5-1
TGCGCCAGCAGCACGGACTCAGGAGGGAGGGCGCAGTATTTT,CASSTDSGGRAQYF,TRBJ2-3,TRBD2,.,TRBV5-1